This T cell receptor (beta chain) was recovered during a study of T cells after yellow fever vaccination. Study in general: When fractions had low cell numbers, they were prepared with SMART-Seq v4 Ultra Low Input. Study findings and constraints: At around 96% for CD4 and about 88% for CD8, most primary-vaccination clones showed up again after the booster.

Details on this clonotype: No antigen is known for it.

This CDR3 region has 14 residues. Germline loops: CDR1 DFQATT, CDR2 SNEGSKA (reference sequence). V lost 3 bases, J lost 2 bases, and 13 bases lay in between. 5'RACE template switching added a universal primer site and UMIs to TCR cDNA. TCRdb re-analysed the 5' RACE reads in MiXCR, keeping a single row per CDR3 protein. The sample records under 600,000 distinct CDR3 sequences, less than 25% being singletons. This clonotype originated in a man between 18 and 35 years old who received the YFV17D yellow fever vaccine. Sequenced material: PBMCs, taken approximately 22 days after the first yellow fever vaccination. The V gene is TRBV20-1, the J gene TRBJ1-2; D possibly corresponds to TRBD1 (5 bases). The CDR3 spells CSASRDQGNYGYTF. The CDR3 nucleotides are TGCAGTGCTAGCCGGGACCAAGGGAACTATGGCTACACCTTC.